The rows below give T cell receptor beta chains drawn from one sample of a study of cytomegalovirus exposure and HLA in healthy donors. TCRdb keeps only in-frame clones here, not all; method: immunoSEQ multiplex PCR. The top ten clones hold roughly 4% of a sample with 80,000 or so clones, 62% of them seen once. Sequenced material: PBMCs. The source of these receptors is a male donor in good health and CMV-seropositive. Each CDR3 is given with its conserved first and last residue. Fields, in order: clone size, V gene, D gene, J gene, CDR3 DNA, CDR3 protein. A D gene is named only where the DNA matches it firmly. Size is omitted from some rows. Given values are once, few, many or a class for expanded clones.

-	TRBV19	-	TRBJ1-5	TGTGCCAGTAGTATCGCCGGCGGTCGGCTACAGCCCCAGCATTTT	CASSIAGGRLQPQHF
few	TRBV29-1	-	TRBJ2-7	TGCAGCGTTGAAGATGGGAGTGAATATAACGAGCAGTACTTC	CSVEDGSEYNEQYF
once	TRBV19	TRBD2	TRBJ2-1	TGTGCCAGTAGTATACTAGCGGGTGTCAATGAGCAGTTCTTC	CASSILAGVNEQFF
-	TRBV28	TRBD1	TRBJ2-7	TGTGCCAGCAACGTAGCCGGGACAGGGGGCTTTGAGCAGTACTTC	CASNVAGTGGFEQYF
-	TRBV19	TRBD1	TRBJ1-5	TGTGCCAGTAGTATACTGACAGGGAATAGCAATCAGCCCCAGCATTTT	CASSILTGNSNQPQHF
-	TRBV5-4	-	TRBJ2-7	TGTGCCAGCAGCGCCAGGGACGAGCAGTACTTC	CASSARDEQYF
-	TRBV28	-	TRBJ1-2	TGTGCCAGCAGTTTACCGCCAAGGCGGGACTCCACCTTC	CASSLPPRRDSTF
-	TRBV10-3	-	TRBJ1-3	TGTGCCATCAGCGAGCAGGGCTCTGGAAACACCATATATTTT	CAISEQGSGNTIYF
-	TRBV27	TRBD2	TRBJ2-7	TGTGCCAGCAGTTGGGGGGGGTCCTACGAGCAGTACTTC	CASSWGGSYEQYF
-	TRBV5-1	-	TRBJ2-3	TGCGCCAGCAGCCAGCAGGGGCAGGGAGAAGATACGCAGTATTTT	CASSQQGQGEDTQYF
few	TRBV7-3	TRBD2	TRBJ2-1	TGTGCCAGCAGCGCCCTAGCGGGAGGCCGCTACAATGAGCAGTTCTTC	CASSALAGGRYNEQFF
-	TRBV30	-	TRBJ1-1	TGTGCCTGGAGTTACAGGGTGGTCCCTGAGGCTTTCTTT	CAWSYRVVPEAFF
few	TRBV7-2	TRBD2	TRBJ2-7	TGTGCCAGCAGCTCACTAGCGCGGTACGAGCAGTACTTC	CASSSLARYEQYF
-	TRBV18	TRBD2	TRBJ2-7	TGTGCCAGCTCATCCTCTCTAGCGGGTGAGCAGTACTTC	CASSSSLAGEQYF
-	TRBV6-1	-	TRBJ1-5	TGTGCCAGCACCTTCAGCGGCAATCAGCCCCAGCATTTT	CASTFSGNQPQHF
-	TRBV2	TRBD2	TRBJ2-1	TGTGCCAGCAGTTCGGGAGGGAGCACCTACAATGAGCAGTTCTTC	CASSSGGSTYNEQFF
few	TRBV19	TRBD1	TRBJ2-2	TGTGCCAGTAGTATCTTTAGCCCCGGGACAGGTTTAAGCGGGGAGCTGTTTTTT	CASSIFSPGTGLSGELFF
few	TRBV5-4	-	TRBJ1-1	TGTGCCAGCAGCATAGACAGGAACACTGAAGCTTTCTTT	CASSIDRNTEAFF
-	TRBV28	-	TRBJ1-5	TGTGCCAGCAGTTCGGGTCCTTCACTTAGCAATCAGCCCCAGCATTTT	CASSSGPSLSNQPQHF
-	TRBV7-9	TRBD2	TRBJ2-5	TGTGCCAGCAGCCTCGGGTGGGCTAGCGGGACCTATAGGGAAGAGACCCAGTACTTC	CASSLGWASGTYREETQYF
-	TRBV19	-	TRBJ1-5	TGTGCCAGTAGAGAGGAGGGCCCAGCAAATCAGCCCCAGCATTTT	CASREEGPANQPQHF
-	TRBV7-2	-	TRBJ1-6	TGTGCCAGCAGCTTAGAGGACACTTATAATTCACCCCTCCACTTT	CASSLEDTYNSPLHF
few	TRBV6-4	-	TRBJ2-6	TGTGCCAGCAGTGAAAAACCACTCTGGGAGGCTGGGGCCAACGTCCTGACTTTC	CASSEKPLWEAGANVLTF
many	TRBV27	-	TRBJ1-1	TGTGCCAGCAGTTTATCCGGGGTAGGCACTGAAGCTTTCTTT	CASSLSGVGTEAFF
-	TRBV6-4	TRBD2	TRBJ2-5	TGTGCCAGCCCCTCGACTAGCCATGGCCTCCAAGAGACCCAGTACTTC	CASPSTSHGLQETQYF
few	TRBV15	TRBD1	TRBJ1-2	TGTGCCACCAGCAGTGGGATATTTAGGGGACAGGGGGCTAACTATGGCTACACCTTC	CATSSGIFRGQGANYGYTF
-	TRBV30	-	TRBJ1-2	TGTGCCTGGAGTGTACCATCGGAGATACATAGCGCCTATGGCTACACCTTC	CAWSVPSEIHSAYGYTF
-	TRBV11-2	TRBD1	TRBJ1-2	TGTGCCAGCAGCTTAGATCAGGGGGACGGGGGCTACACCTTC	CASSLDQGDGGYTF
-	TRBV10-3	-	TRBJ2-2	TGTGCCATCAACCCCCAGGGAACCGGGGAGCTGTTTTTT	CAINPQGTGELFF
-	TRBV28	-	TRBJ1-1	TGTGCCAGCAGTGCTCTCCCGGGAGATGAAGCTTTCTTT	CASSALPGDEAFF
-	TRBV7-8	-	TRBJ1-1	TGTGCCAGCACCATTTCAGGGTGGGGAACTGAAGCTTTCTTT	CASTISGWGTEAFF
-	TRBV29-1	-	TRBJ2-7	TGCAGCGTTGAAGATGGCGGCAAAGGCAAACTATACGAGCAGTACTTC	CSVEDGGKGKLYEQYF
-	TRBV28	-	TRBJ1-4	TGTGCCAGCGAAGGGGGAGCGGATGAAAAACTGTTTTTT	CASEGGADEKLFF
-	TRBV10-3	TRBD1	TRBJ1-5	TGTGCCATCAGTGAGACAGGGGCAAATCAGCCCCAGCATTTT	CAISETGANQPQHF
once	TRBV19	-	TRBJ2-2	TGTGCCAGTAGTATAGAGGACACGGTCACCGGGGAGCTGTTTTTT	CASSIEDTVTGELFF
few	TRBV7-3	-	TRBJ1-3	TGTGCCAGCAGAGACAGCACCTCTGGAAACACCATATATTTT	CASRDSTSGNTIYF
few	TRBV2	TRBD1	TRBJ1-2	TGTGCCAGCAGTGAGCTGACAGGGGCGGGAGGCTACACCTTC	CASSELTGAGGYTF
-	TRBV7-9	-	TRBJ1-2	TGTGCCAGCAGCTTACCCGGTTATGGCTACACCTTC	CASSLPGYGYTF
-	TRBV5-1	TRBD2	TRBJ2-1	TGCGCCAGCAGCGCGGGACTAGCGGTCTACAATGAGCAGTTCTTC	CASSAGLAVYNEQFF
few	TRBV19	-	TRBJ2-3	TGTGCCAGTACCAACACAGATACGCAGTATTTT	CASTNTDTQYF